The 16 T cell receptor beta chains listed next were all sequenced from one sample in a study of early T cells in non-severe SARS-CoV-2 infection. TCRdb re-called the 5' RACE reads through MiXCR, storing one row per CDR3 protein. The repertoire has roughly 80,000 distinct CDR3 sequences, 15% to 20% of them found once; the top ten carry around 2.6%. The sequencing input was whole blood. These receptors were obtained from an adult who was a healthcare worker with PCR-confirmed SARS-CoV-2 infection or an uninfected control (not recorded which).

This clonotype was seen a handful of times. The rearrangement links TRBV24-1 to TRBJ2-3; 8 nucleotides agree with TRBD1. Germline V gives CDR1 KGHDR, CDR2 SFDVKD. J lost 4 bases, V lost 3 bases, and 5 bases had no gene match. This CDR3 is built from 15 residues. In DNA, the CDR3 is TGTGCCACCAGTGATCTTGACAGGGGCCCAGATACGCAGTATTTT. Translating it yields CATSDLDRGPDTQYF.

The V call is TRBV11-3, the J call TRBJ2-1; maybe TRBD1 (5 bases). This CDR3 has 17 amino acids. Germline V gene data show CDR1 as SGHNT and CDR2 as YENEEA. V dropped 0 bases and J dropped 7 bases, with 19 bases sitting between them. For the CDR3, the DNA is TGTGCCAGCAGCTTAGATTTGGCAGGGTTTTTAAGGAATGAGCAGTTCTTC. As protein: CASSLDLAGFLRNEQFF.

This chain uses TRBV7-2 with TRBJ2-2; TRBD1 agrees at 12 bases. Germline CDR1 reads SGHTA; CDR2 reads FQGNSA. CDR3 size: 16 residues. V dropped 4 bases and J dropped 6; count of bases not matched to a gene: 6. The chain's CDR3 is CASSSGTGGWAGELFF. The CDR3 coding sequence is TGTGCCAGCAGCTCCGGGACAGGGGGCTGGGCCGGGGAGCTGTTTTTT.

Only a few counts were recorded for this clonotype. The chain links TRBV7-9 to TRBJ2-7; no definite D call. In germline, CDR1 is SEHNR, CDR2 FQNEAQ (reference sequence). There are 12 residues in the CDR3. Deletions cut 4 bases from V and 5 bases from J, with 9 bases between. This CDR3 is CASSYQLHEQYF. CDR3 coding DNA: TGTGCCAGCAGCTACCAGCTGCACGAGCAGTACTTC. Full variable domain (rest looked up from reference TRBV7-9 and TRBJ2-7): DTGVSQNPRHKITKRGQNVTFRCDPISEHNRLYWYRQTLGQGPEFLTYFQNEAQLEKSRLLSDRFSAERPKGSFSTLEIQRTEQGDSAMYLCASSYQLHEQYFGPGTRLTVT.

Regarding this clonotype: Being one base from a much bigger clone, this may be a read error. The V call is TRBV30, the J call TRBJ1-1, with 10 bases identical to TRBD1. The CDR3 spans 14 residues. The V and J ends lost 3 bases and 0 bases, in that order; junction bases with no gene match: 1. CDR1 and CDR2 (germline): GTSNPN, SVGIG (reference sequence). The CDR3 nucleotides are TGTGCCTGGAGGGGACAGGGGATGAACACTGAAGCTTTCTTT. Its protein is CAWRGQGMNTEAFF.

CDR3 loop: CASSQGAQETQYF. The CDR3, as DNA: TGTGCCAGCAGCCAAGGGGCACAAGAGACCCAGTACTTC. The J gene is TRBJ2-5, the V gene TRBV3-1; the D is unclear. Trimming removed 1 base from V and 2 bases from J, with 5 bases in between. This CDR3 comprises 13 residues. The germline V gene has CDR1 LGHDT and CDR2 YNNKEL (reference sequence).

The chain links TRBV7-9 to TRBJ2-1; 10 bases align to TRBD2. The CDR3 runs 23 residues. Germline V CDR1 and CDR2: SEHNR, FQNEAQ (reference sequence). With 0 bases clipped from V and 3 bases from J, the junction kept 23 bases outside the gene matches. The CDR3 nucleotides read TGTGCCAGCAGCTTAGCGGGGTCTCCTAGCGGGAGAAAGCAGGTGACACTCTACAATGAGCAGTTCTTC. Protein product: CASSLAGSPSGRKQVTLYNEQFF. Full variable domain (outside the CDR3, taken from reference TRBV7-9 and TRBJ2-1): DTGVSQNPRHKITKRGQNVTFRCDPISEHNRLYWYRQTLGQGPEFLTYFQNEAQLEKSRLLSDRFSAERPKGSFSTLEIQRTEQGDSAMYLCASSLAGSPSGRKQVTLYNEQFFGPGTRLTVL.

This clonotype was found a few times. The chain is built from TRBV3-1 and TRBJ1-3; TRBD1 matches 8 bases. The CDR3 totals 16 residues. Trimming removed 1 base from V and 0 bases from J; junction bases left unmatched: 2. Germline loops: CDR1 LGHDT, CDR2 YNNKEL (reference sequence). CDR3 protein: CASSQAGGFSGNTIYF. The CDR3 DNA reads as TGTGCCAGCAGCCAAGCAGGGGGCTTCTCTGGAAACACCATATATTTT.

In its sample, this clonotype was seen many times. The chain links TRBV7-9 to TRBJ2-7; possibly TRBD1 for D (6 bases). This CDR3 has 14 amino acids. Germline CDR1 and CDR2: SEHNR and FQNEAQ (reference sequence). V was cut by 5 bases and J by 1 base, with 12 bases left in between. In DNA form, the CDR3 reads TGTGCCAGCAGCGTAGGACAGAGTTCCTACGAGCAGTACTTC. Protein: CASSVGQSSYEQYF.

This clonotype was found a few times. V gene TRBV5-1 combines with J gene TRBJ2-7; maybe TRBD2 (6 bases). CDR1 and CDR2 (germline): SGHRS, YFSETQ. Trimming stripped 0 bases from V and 1 base from J, with 11 bases between. This CDR3 has 15 amino acids. CDR3 residues: CASSLVSGLSYEQYF. Here the CDR3 DNA reads TGCGCCAGCAGCTTGGTTAGCGGACTATCCTACGAGCAGTACTTC.

J is TRBJ2-1 and V is TRBV28; D ambiguous. Trimming left V 8 bases short and J 3 bases short, with 8 bases between. The length of the CDR3 is 12 residues. Germline CDR1 reads MDHEN; CDR2 reads SYDVKM. CDR3 nucleotides: TGTGCCAGCCTTGGACGCTACAATGAGCAGTTCTTC. Its translation is CASLGRYNEQFF.

This clonotype was seen a few times. The V call is TRBV24-1, the J call TRBJ2-1, with D unresolved. Trimming took 1 base from V and 0 from J, leaving 9 bases between them. CDR3 length: 16 residues. Germline CDR1 and CDR2: KGHDR and SFDVKD. This chain's CDR3 is CATSDFYSSSYNEQFF. Here the CDR3 DNA reads TGTGCCACCAGTGATTTTTACAGCAGCTCCTACAATGAGCAGTTCTTC.

The rearrangement uses TRBV7-9 and TRBJ2-5; D might be TRBD1 (6 bases). V lost 4 bases and J 5 bases, leaving 11 bases between the germline ends. The CDR3 covers 13 residues. Germline CDR1 and CDR2: SEHNR and FQNEAQ (reference sequence). As DNA, the CDR3 is TGTGCCAGCAGCTCCTCAGGGGTGGAGACCCAGTACTTC. This codes for CASSSSGVETQYF. Looking up the rest from reference TRBV7-9 and TRBJ2-5 gives the full variable domain: DTGVSQNPRHKITKRGQNVTFRCDPISEHNRLYWYRQTLGQGPEFLTYFQNEAQLEKSRLLSDRFSAERPKGSFSTLEIQRTEQGDSAMYLCASSSSGVETQYFGPGTRLLVL.

This clonotype appeared a few times. This rearrangement joins TRBV12-3 or TRBV12-4 to TRBJ2-7; 9 bases agree with TRBD2. The ends lost 6 bases at V and 4 bases at J; junction bases unmatched: 19. This CDR3 has 18 residues. The CDR3 sequence is CASSLSDLPSGTRYEQYF. The CDR3 region has the DNA TGTGCCAGCAGCCTTAGCGATCTCCCTAGCGGGACCAGGTACGAGCAGTACTTC.

V and J are TRBV6-5 and TRBJ2-7; no reliable D call. The CDR3 is made up of 13 amino acids. V was pared by 6 bases and J by 6 bases, with 15 bases between. Germline loops: CDR1 MNHEY, CDR2 SVGAGI. The CDR3 coding sequence is TGTGCCAGCAGCCCTCCGATATCAACCGAGCAGTACTTC. Translating it yields CASSPPISTEQYF.

The rearrangement uses TRBV7-6 and TRBJ2-7; D possibly uses TRBD1 or TRBD2 (6 bases each). V was clipped by 1 base and J by 2 bases, with 18 bases between them. CDR1 SGHVS and CDR2 FNYEAQ come from the germline V gene. The CDR3 length is 17 residues. The CDR3 protein is CASSLVPNGGPTYEQYF. The CDR3 DNA follows: TGTGCCAGCAGCTTAGTGCCCAACGGGGGCCCTACCTACGAGCAGTACTTC.